Ten or more counts support the clone carrying this TCR beta chain. TCRdb itself ran the 5' RACE reads through MiXCR, one entry per CDR3 protein. The table lists roughly 68,000 distinct CDR3 sequences, 19% of them singletons. This sample stems from a study of HIV-infected patients and healthy controls. The germline gives CDR1 SGHNT, CDR2 YENEEA. The CDR3 contains 13 residues. Trimming removed 2 bases at V and 2 bases at J, with 6 bases between. The gene calls are TRBV11-3 and TRBJ1-1; D is unresolved. The receptor was derived from a human donor in good health. Sequenced: CD4+ T cells from blood. The CDR3 nucleotides read TGTGCCAGCAGCTTATTTGGTAACACTGAAGCTTTCTTT. Amino acid sequence: CASSLFGNTEAFF. Based on the CDR3 plus reference TRBV11-3 and TRBJ1-1, the full variable domain is EAGVVQSPRYKIIEKKQPVAFWCNPISGHNTLYWYLQNLGQGPELLIRYENEEAVDDSQLPKDRFSAERLKGVDSTLKIQPAELGDSAVYLCASSLFGNTEAFFGQGTRLTVV.